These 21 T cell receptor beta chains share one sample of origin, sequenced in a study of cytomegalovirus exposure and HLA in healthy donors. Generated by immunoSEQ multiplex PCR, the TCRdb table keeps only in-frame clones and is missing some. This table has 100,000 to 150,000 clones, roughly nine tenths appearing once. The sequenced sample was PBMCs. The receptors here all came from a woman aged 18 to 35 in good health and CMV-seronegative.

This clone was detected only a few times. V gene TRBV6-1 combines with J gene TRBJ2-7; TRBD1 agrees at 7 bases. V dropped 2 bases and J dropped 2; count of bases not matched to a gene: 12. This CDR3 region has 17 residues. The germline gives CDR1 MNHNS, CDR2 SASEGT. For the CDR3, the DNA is TGTGCCAGCAGTGAAACCAGTTCCGGGACAGCAGCCTACGAGCAGTACTTC. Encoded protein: CASSETSSGTAAYEQYF.

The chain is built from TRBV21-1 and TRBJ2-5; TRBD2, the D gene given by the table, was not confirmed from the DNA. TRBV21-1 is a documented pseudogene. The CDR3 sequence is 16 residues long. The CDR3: CASSSHLAGGKETQYF. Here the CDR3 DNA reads TGTGCCAGCAGCAGTCACCTAGCGGGGGGTAAAGAGACCCAGTACTTC.

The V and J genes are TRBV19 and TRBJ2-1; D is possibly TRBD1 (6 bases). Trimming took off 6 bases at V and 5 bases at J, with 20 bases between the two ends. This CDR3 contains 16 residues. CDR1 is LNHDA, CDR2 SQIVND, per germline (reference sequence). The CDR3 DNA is TGTGCCAGTAGGGGCAATACCGGGACAAGAAACAATGAGCAGTTCTTC. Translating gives CASRGNTGTRNNEQFF.

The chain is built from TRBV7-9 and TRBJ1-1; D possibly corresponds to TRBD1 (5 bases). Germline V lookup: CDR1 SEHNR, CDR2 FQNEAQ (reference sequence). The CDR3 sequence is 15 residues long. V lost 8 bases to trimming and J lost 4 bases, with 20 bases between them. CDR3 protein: CASEDLRGGSTEAFF. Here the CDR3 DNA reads TGTGCCAGCGAAGATTTGAGGGGAGGTTCCACTGAAGCTTTCTTT.

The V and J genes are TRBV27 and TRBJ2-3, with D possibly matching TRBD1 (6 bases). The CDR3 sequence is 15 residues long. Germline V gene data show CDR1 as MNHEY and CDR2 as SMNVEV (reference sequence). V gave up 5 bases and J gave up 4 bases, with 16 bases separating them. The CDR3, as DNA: TGTGCCAGCAGTAAAAACAGGGTCGTGGCAGATACGCAGTATTTT. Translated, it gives CASSKNRVVADTQYF.

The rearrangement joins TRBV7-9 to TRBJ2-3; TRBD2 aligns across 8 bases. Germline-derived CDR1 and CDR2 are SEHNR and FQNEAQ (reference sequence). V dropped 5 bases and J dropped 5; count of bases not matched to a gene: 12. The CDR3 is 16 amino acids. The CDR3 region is CASSPRSGGVGDTQYF. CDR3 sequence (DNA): TGTGCCAGCAGCCCGAGGTCCGGGGGGGTAGGAGATACGCAGTATTTT.

CDR3 sequence (DNA): TGTGCCAGCAGCTCACTCTCCGATGAGCAGTTCTTC. Encoded protein: CASSSLSDEQFF. The rearrangement links TRBV9 to TRBJ2-1; D unclear. Germline V gene lookup returns CDR1 SGDLS and CDR2 YYNGEE. CDR3 length: 12 amino acids. Trimming cost V 4 bases and J 8 bases, with 10 bases left between them.

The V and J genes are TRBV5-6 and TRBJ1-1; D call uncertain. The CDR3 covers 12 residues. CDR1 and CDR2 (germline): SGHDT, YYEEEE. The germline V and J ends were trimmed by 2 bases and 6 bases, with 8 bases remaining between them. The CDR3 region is CASSFSWSEAFF. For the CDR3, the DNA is TGTGCCAGCAGCTTTAGTTGGTCTGAAGCTTTCTTT. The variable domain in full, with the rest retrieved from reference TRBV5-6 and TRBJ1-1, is DAGVTQSPTHLIKTRGQQVTLRCSPKSGHDTVSWYQQALGQGPQFIFQYYEEEERQRGNFPDRFSGHQFPNYSSELNVNALLLGDSALYLCASSFSWSEAFFGQGTRLTVV.

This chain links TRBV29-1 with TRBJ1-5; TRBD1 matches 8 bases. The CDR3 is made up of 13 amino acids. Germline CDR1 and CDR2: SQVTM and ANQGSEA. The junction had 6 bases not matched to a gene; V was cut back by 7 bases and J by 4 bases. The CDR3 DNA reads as TGCAGCGCCGCGACAGGGGTGAATCAGCCCCAGCATTTT. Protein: CSAATGVNQPQHF.

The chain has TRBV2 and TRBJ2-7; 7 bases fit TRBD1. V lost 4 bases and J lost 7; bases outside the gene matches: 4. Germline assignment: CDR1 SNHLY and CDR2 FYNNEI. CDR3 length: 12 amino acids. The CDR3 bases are TGTGCCAGCAGTGTTTACAGGGGTGAGCAGTACTTC. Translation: CASSVYRGEQYF.

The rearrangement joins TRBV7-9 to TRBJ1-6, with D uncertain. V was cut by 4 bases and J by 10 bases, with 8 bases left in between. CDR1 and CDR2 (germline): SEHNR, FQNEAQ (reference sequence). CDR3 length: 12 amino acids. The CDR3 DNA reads TGTGCCAGCAGCTCAATCGGGTCACCCCTCCACTTT. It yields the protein CASSSIGSPLHF.

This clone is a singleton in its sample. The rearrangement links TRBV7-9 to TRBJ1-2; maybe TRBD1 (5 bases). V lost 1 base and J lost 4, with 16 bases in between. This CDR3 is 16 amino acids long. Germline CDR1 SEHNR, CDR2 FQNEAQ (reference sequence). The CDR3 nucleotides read TGTGCCAGCAGCTTAGGGCAGGGCAGTTTCAGCTATGGCTACACCTTC. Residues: CASSLGQGSFSYGYTF.

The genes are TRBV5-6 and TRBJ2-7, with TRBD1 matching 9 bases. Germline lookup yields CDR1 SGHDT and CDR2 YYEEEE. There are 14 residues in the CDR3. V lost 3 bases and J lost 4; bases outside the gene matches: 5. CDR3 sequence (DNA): TGTGCCAGCAGCTCTGGGACAGGGTTGTACGAGCAGTACTTC. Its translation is CASSSGTGLYEQYF.

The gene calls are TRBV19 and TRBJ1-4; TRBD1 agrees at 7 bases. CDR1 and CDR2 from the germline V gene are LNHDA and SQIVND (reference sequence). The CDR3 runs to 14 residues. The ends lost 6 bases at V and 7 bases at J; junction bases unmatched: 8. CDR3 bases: TGTGCCAGTAGACTAACAGGGGCGACTGAAAAACTGTTTTTT. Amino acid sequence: CASRLTGATEKLFF.

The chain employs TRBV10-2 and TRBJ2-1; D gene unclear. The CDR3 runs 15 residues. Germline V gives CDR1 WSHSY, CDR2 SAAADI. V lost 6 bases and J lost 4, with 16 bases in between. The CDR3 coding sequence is TGCGCCAGCAGGTGGAAACAGCACGCATACAATGAGCAGTTCTTC. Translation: CASRWKQHAYNEQFF.

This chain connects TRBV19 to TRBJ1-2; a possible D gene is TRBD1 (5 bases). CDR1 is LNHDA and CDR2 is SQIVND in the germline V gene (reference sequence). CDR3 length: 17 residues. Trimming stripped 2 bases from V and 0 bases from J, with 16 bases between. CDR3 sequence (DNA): TGTGCCAGTAGTATACCCGGGACGGGAGAAGCTAACTATGGCTACACCTTC. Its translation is CASSIPGTGEANYGYTF. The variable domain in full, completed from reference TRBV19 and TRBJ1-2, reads DGGITQSPKYLFRKEGQNVTLSCEQNLNHDAMYWYRQDPGQGLRLIYYSQIVNDFQKGDIAEGYSVSREKKESFPLTVTSAQKNPTAFYLCASSIPGTGEANYGYTFGSGTRLTVV.

The CDR3 loop is CASSLGGGSYEQYF. CDR3 sequence (DNA): TGTGCCAGCAGCTTGGGGGGAGGGTCCTACGAGCAGTACTTC. The J gene is TRBJ2-7, the V gene TRBV5-6, with TRBD2 matching 7 bases. CDR1 and CDR2 from the germline V gene are SGHDT and YYEEEE. The CDR3 loop spans 14 amino acids. The V and J ends lost 0 bases and 1 base, in that order; junction bases with no gene match: 1.

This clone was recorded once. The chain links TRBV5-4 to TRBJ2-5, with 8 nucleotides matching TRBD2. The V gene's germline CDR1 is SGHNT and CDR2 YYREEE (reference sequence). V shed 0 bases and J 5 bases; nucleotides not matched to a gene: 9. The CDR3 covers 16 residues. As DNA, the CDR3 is TGTGCCAGCAGCTTGGCCGGGCTAGCGGGTGGGGAGACCCAGTACTTC. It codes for CASSLAGLAGGETQYF. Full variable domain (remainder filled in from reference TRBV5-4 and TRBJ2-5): ETGVTQSPTHLIKTRGQQVTLRCSSQSGHNTVSWYQQALGQGPQFIFQYYREEENGRGNFPPRFSGLQFPNYSSELNVNALELDDSALYLCASSLAGLAGGETQYFGPGTRLLVL.

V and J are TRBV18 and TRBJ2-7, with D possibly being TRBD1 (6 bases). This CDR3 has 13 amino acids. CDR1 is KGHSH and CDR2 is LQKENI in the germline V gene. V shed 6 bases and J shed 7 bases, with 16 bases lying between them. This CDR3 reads CASSSGHLLEQYF. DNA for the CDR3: TGTGCCAGCTCCTCGGGACACCTTTTGGAGCAGTACTTC.

CDR3 region: CSVEVSWDRGDSPLHF. The CDR3 DNA sequence: TGCAGCGTTGAAGTCTCTTGGGACAGGGGCGATTCACCCCTCCACTTT. V usage is TRBV29-1 and J usage is TRBJ1-6, with 10 bases lining up with TRBD1. With 1 base clipped from V and 8 bases from J, the junction kept 8 bases outside the gene matches. CDR3 length: 16 amino acids. Germline assignment: CDR1 SQVTM and CDR2 ANQGSEA.

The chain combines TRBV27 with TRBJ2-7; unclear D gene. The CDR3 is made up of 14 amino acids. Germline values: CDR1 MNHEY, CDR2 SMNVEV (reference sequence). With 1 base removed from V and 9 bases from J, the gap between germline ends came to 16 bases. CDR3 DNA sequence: TGTGCCAGCAGTTTATTGGCTTTTGGCTCGTGGCAGTACTTC. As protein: CASSLLAFGSWQYF.